A single sample is the source of the 32 T cell receptor beta chains below, sequenced in a study of T cell repertoires in ileal Crohn's disease. Measured with immunoSEQ multiplex PCR; TCRdb has only the in-frame clones, and not every one. Among around 5,400 clones listed, around 76% were seen once. Time point indicated: inflamed ileum from the surgical specimen. Input material: ileal tissue. These receptors all come from an adult with Crohn's disease.

This clone was observed a single time. The gene calls are TRBV7-9 and TRBJ1-3; D call uncertain. The CDR3 covers 14 residues. V was pared by 3 bases and J by 4 bases, with 10 bases between. Germline loops: CDR1 SEHNR, CDR2 FQNEAQ (reference sequence). CDR3 residues: CASSFNTVGNTIYF. The DNA for the CDR3 is TGTGCCAGCAGCTTTAATACAGTAGGAAACACCATATATTTT. The complete variable domain, with remaining parts taken from reference TRBV7-9 and TRBJ1-3, reads DTGVSQNPRHKITKRGQNVTFRCDPISEHNRLYWYRQTLGQGPEFLTYFQNEAQLEKSRLLSDRFSAERPKGSFSTLEIQRTEQGDSAMYLCASSFNTVGNTIYFGEGSWLTVV.

This clone has only one observation. The chain links TRBV9 to TRBJ2-7; 9 bases align to TRBD2. The CDR3 has 16 residues. The V and J ends lost 0 bases and 7 bases, in that order; junction bases with no gene match: 11. Germline loops: CDR1 SGDLS, CDR2 YYNGEE. CDR3 region: CASSVADGAGGAEQYF. The CDR3 nucleotides are TGTGCCAGCAGCGTAGCCGATGGAGCGGGAGGCGCGGAGCAGTACTTC.

With respect to this clone: Other DNA sequences from this sample encode an identical CDR3 as well. The chain is built from TRBV10-3 and TRBJ2-4; a possible D gene is TRBD2 (7 bases). Germline V gene sequence: CDR1 ENHRY, CDR2 SYGVKD. This CDR3 is built from 15 residues. The V and J ends lost 2 bases and 6 bases respectively, with 14 bases between them. The CDR3 is CAISEPGGWGNIQYF. The DNA for the CDR3 is TGTGCCATCAGTGAGCCGGGGGGCTGGGGAAACATTCAGTACTTC.

V is TRBV6-6 and J is TRBJ1-2, with D uncertain. CDR1 is MNHNY and CDR2 is SVGAGI in the germline V gene (reference sequence). The CDR3 loop spans 14 amino acids. V was cut by 5 bases and J by 0 bases, with 10 bases left in between. CDR3 sequence (DNA): TGTGCCAGCAGTAATAGCCCAGCTAACTATGGCTACACCTTC. It codes for CASSNSPANYGYTF.

On this clone: Other DNA sequences within the sample encode an identical CDR3. The V gene is TRBV5-1, the J gene TRBJ2-5; 7 nucleotides line up with TRBD1. The V gene end was trimmed by 7 bases and the J gene end by 5 bases; junction bases not matched to a gene: 2. CDR3 length equals 11 residues. CDR1 is SGHRS, CDR2 YFSETQ, per germline. CDR3 nucleotide sequence: TGCGCCAGCGGCAGGGGGGAGACCCAGTACTTC. Amino acids: CASGRGETQYF.

Notes on this clone: This sample includes further DNA sequences coding for the same CDR3. This chain uses TRBV11-2 with TRBJ2-1; TRBD1 is a possible D gene (6 bases). Trimming took off 2 bases at V and 1 base at J, with 9 bases between the two ends. CDR3 length: 15 residues. Germline V CDR1 and CDR2: SGHAT, FQNNGV. CDR3 DNA sequence: TGTGCCAGCAGCTTAAGCAGGGGATCCTACAATGAGCAGTTCTTC. Encoded protein: CASSLSRGSYNEQFF.

The J gene is TRBJ2-5, the V gene TRBV28; no firm D call. CDR1 and CDR2 (germline): MDHEN, SYDVKM. The CDR3 extends over 12 amino acids. V lost 5 bases to trimming and J lost 5 bases, with 9 bases between them. As DNA, the CDR3 is TGTGCCAGCAGTCCCTTTGGGGAGACCCAGTACTTC. Encoded protein: CASSPFGETQYF.

This chain uses TRBV5-6 with TRBJ2-7, with D unresolved. V was clipped by 4 bases and J by 7 bases, with 12 bases between them. Germline CDR1 SGHDT, CDR2 YYEEEE. The CDR3 totals 12 residues. The chain's CDR3 is CASSPLGGEQYF. The CDR3 DNA sequence: TGTGCCAGCAGCCCCCTGGGTGGGGAGCAGTACTTC.

V is TRBV6-5 and J is TRBJ2-2; 7 bases agree with TRBD2. CDR3 length: 16 amino acids. CDR1 and CDR2 from the germline V gene are MNHEY and SVGAGI. Trimming took 2 bases from V and 4 from J; bases not matched to a gene: 7. CDR3 residues: CASSYGEGWRTGELFF. The DNA of the CDR3 is TGTGCCAGCAGTTACGGGGAGGGATGGCGCACCGGGGAGCTGTTTTTT.

This clone was recorded once. The chain couples TRBV18 to TRBJ1-2; 7 bases match TRBD1. Trimming took 0 bases from V and 0 from J; bases not matched to a gene: 10. The CDR3 runs 18 residues. Germline loops: CDR1 KGHSH, CDR2 LQKENI. As DNA, the CDR3 is TGTGCCAGCTCACCACCTAACCCGACAGGGAACGCTAACTATGGCTACACCTTC. This gives the protein CASSPPNPTGNANYGYTF. Full variable domain (missing parts from reference TRBV18 and TRBJ1-2): NAGVMQNPRHLVRRRGQEARLRCSPMKGHSHVYWYRQLPEEGLKFMVYLQKENIIDESGMPKERFSAEFPKEGPSILRIQQVVRGDSAAYFCASSPPNPTGNANYGYTFGSGTRLTVV.

The rearrangement uses TRBV5-4 and TRBJ1-4; no firm D call. The length of the CDR3 is 16 residues. Germline CDR1 and CDR2: SGHNT and YYREEE (reference sequence). V was clipped by 4 bases and J by 0 bases, with 13 bases between them. The CDR3 protein is CASSPGPTATNEKLFF. The CDR3 coding sequence is TGTGCCAGCAGCCCTGGCCCCACGGCAACTAATGAAAAACTGTTTTTT.

The CDR3 DNA is TGTGCCAGCAGCTACAGACAGGGAGGCAATGAGCAGTTCTTC. The encoded protein is CASSYRQGGNEQFF. This chain joins TRBV7-9 and TRBJ2-1; a weak D match, TRBD1 (7 bases). Trimming left V 4 bases short and J 6 bases short, with 13 bases between. In germline, CDR1 is SEHNR, CDR2 FQNEAQ (reference sequence). The CDR3 has 14 residues.

The chain is built from TRBV14 and TRBJ1-1; D gene ambiguous. The CDR3 sequence is 13 residues long. Germline CDR1 SGHDN, CDR2 FVKESK. V lost 1 base and J 0 bases, leaving 3 bases between the germline ends. As DNA, the CDR3 is TGTGCCAGCAGCCAAGGGGTGAACACTGAAGCTTTCTTT. Amino acid sequence: CASSQGVNTEAFF.

This sequence joins TRBV11-1 and TRBJ2-5, with 12 bases that match TRBD1. The CDR3 has 14 amino acids. V shed 3 bases, J shed 5 bases, and the junction held 1 base outside the gene matches. Germline CDR1 SGHAT, CDR2 FQDESV (reference sequence). The CDR3: CASSFGTGGETQYF. DNA of the CDR3: TGTGCCAGCAGCTTTGGGACAGGGGGCGAGACCCAGTACTTC.

This clone came up once. This chain uses TRBV4-1 with TRBJ2-4; possibly TRBD1 or TRBD2 for D (5 bases each). Germline V gene sequence: CDR1 MGHRA, CDR2 YSYEKL. This CDR3 contains 18 residues. The V gene lost 0 bases and the J gene lost 0 bases, with 15 bases spanning the gap. CDR3 in DNA: TGCGCCAGCAGCCAAGATCATCGGGGCAGTCTAGCCAAAAACATTCAGTACTTC. Its translation: CASSQDHRGSLAKNIQYF.

The chain uses TRBV4-2 and TRBJ1-2; D is unclear. The CDR3 covers 11 residues. From germline, CDR1 is LGHNA and CDR2 YNFKEQ. V shed 5 bases and J shed 4 bases, with 5 bases lying between them. CDR3 residues: CASSVGYGYTF. In DNA form, the CDR3 reads TGTGCCAGCAGCGTCGGCTATGGCTACACCTTC.

V is TRBV5-1 and J is TRBJ2-3; possibly TRBD2 for D (6 bases). V lost 0 bases and J 0 bases, leaving 11 bases between the germline ends. Germline V gives CDR1 SGHRS, CDR2 YFSETQ. The CDR3 contains 16 residues. The CDR3 region has the DNA TGCGCCAGCAGCTTGGCGATTAGCGGCAGCACAGATACGCAGTATTTT. This sequence encodes CASSLAISGSTDTQYF. Filled out from reference TRBV5-1 and TRBJ2-3, the complete variable domain reads KAGVTQTPRYLIKTRGQQVTLSCSPISGHRSVSWYQQTPGQGLQFLFEYFSETQRNKGNFPGRFSGRQFSNSRSEMNVSTLELGDSALYLCASSLAISGSTDTQYFGPGTRLTVL.

This clone came up a few times. The DNA of the CDR3 is TGTGCCAGCAGCCAAGATGAAGTCTCTGGGGCCAACGTCCTGACTTTC. This sequence encodes CASSQDEVSGANVLTF. This rearrangement joins TRBV4-2 to TRBJ2-6; D remains unclear. The CDR3 totals 16 residues. Germline assignment: CDR1 LGHNA and CDR2 YNFKEQ. V lost 0 bases and J 0 bases, leaving 6 bases between the germline ends.

The chain has TRBV11-1 and TRBJ2-4, with D possibly TRBD1 on 5 matching bases. Germline CDR1 and CDR2: SGHAT and FQDESV (reference sequence). The CDR3 has 14 amino acids. Trimming took 1 base from V and 7 from J, leaving 11 bases between them. The CDR3 sequence: CASSLEVGANIQYF. The DNA of the CDR3 is TGTGCCAGCAGCTTAGAAGTAGGGGCGAACATTCAGTACTTC.

This clone was found a few times. V usage is TRBV7-8 and J usage is TRBJ1-2; D unresolved. Germline CDR1 and CDR2: SGHVS and FQNEAQ. CDR3 length: 12 amino acids. The ends were cut back, 5 bases at V and 1 base at J, with 5 bases in the middle. CDR3 in amino acids: CASSGVNYGYTF. The DNA for the CDR3 is TGTGCCAGCAGCGGGGTTAACTATGGCTACACCTTC.

The chain has TRBV27 and TRBJ1-1; no clear D gene. Trimming removed 2 bases from V and 0 bases from J, with 10 bases in between. Germline-derived CDR1 and CDR2 are MNHEY and SMNVEV (reference sequence). This CDR3 is 15 amino acids long. The CDR3 reads CASSLKWTVNTEAFF. In nucleotides, the CDR3 is TGTGCCAGCAGTTTAAAATGGACGGTGAACACTGAAGCTTTCTTT.

The chain links TRBV19 to TRBJ1-1; D ambiguous. Germline V CDR1 and CDR2: LNHDA, SQIVND (reference sequence). Trimming removed 7 bases at V and 1 base at J, with 13 bases between. There are 14 residues in the CDR3. CDR3 bases: TGTGCCAGTAAGTACGAGACATCGAACACTGAAGCTTTCTTT. This gives the protein CASKYETSNTEAFF.

The V call is TRBV19, the J call TRBJ2-3, with TRBD2 matching 7 bases. There are 17 residues in the CDR3. Germline V gene sequence: CDR1 LNHDA, CDR2 SQIVND (reference sequence). J was trimmed by 8 bases and V by 5 bases; bases with no gene match: 19. The CDR3 is CASSFQTSSLVERTQYF. The CDR3 DNA follows: TGTGCCAGTAGTTTTCAGACTAGCTCCCTTGTCGAGCGTACGCAGTATTTT.

The rearrangement uses TRBV6-1 and TRBJ2-1; 10 positions match TRBD1. Per germline, CDR1 MNHNS and CDR2 SASEGT. Trimming took 6 bases from V and 7 from J; bases not matched to a gene: 9. There are 15 residues in the CDR3. The CDR3 DNA sequence: TGTGCCAGCAGCGAGGGACAGGGGAACAAGAATGAGCAGTTCTTC. It specifies CASSEGQGNKNEQFF.

The chain couples TRBV14 to TRBJ1-2; 8 nucleotides agree with TRBD1. The length of the CDR3 is 14 residues. Trimming at V came to 2 bases and at J to 8 bases, leaving 7 bases not matched to a gene. Germline V gives CDR1 SGHDN, CDR2 FVKESK. Here the CDR3 DNA reads TGTGCCAGCAGCCAAAGACAGGGGAGGGGAGGCTACACCTTC. Amino acids: CASSQRQGRGGYTF. Using reference TRBV14 and TRBJ1-2 for the parts outside the CDR3, the full variable domain is EAGVTQFPSHSVIEKGQTVTLRCDPISGHDNLYWYRRVMGKEIKFLLHFVKESKQDESGMPNNRFLAERTGGTYSTLKVQPAELEDSGVYFCASSQRQGRGGYTFGSGTRLTVV.

The chain employs TRBV4-1 and TRBJ2-1, with a tentative D call TRBD2 (6 bases). CDR1 is MGHRA and CDR2 is YSYEKL in the germline V gene. The germline V and J ends were trimmed by 3 bases and 8 bases, with 20 bases remaining between them. This CDR3 is 16 amino acids long. CDR3 nucleotides: TGCGCCAGCAGCCACCCGACTAGTCACAACCCCTATGAGCAGTTCTTC. Encoded protein: CASSHPTSHNPYEQFF.

The genes are TRBV7-9 and TRBJ1-2; D is uncertain. CDR1 is SEHNR and CDR2 is FQNEAQ in the germline V gene (reference sequence). V shed 6 bases and J shed 4 bases, with 15 bases lying between them. The CDR3 consists of 14 residues. The CDR3 region has the DNA TGTGCCAGCAGTCCGCACTCCCCCACCTATGGCTACACCTTC. Residues: CASSPHSPTYGYTF.

The gene calls are TRBV28 and TRBJ2-3; D perhaps matches TRBD2 (7 bases). CDR1 and CDR2 (germline): MDHEN, SYDVKM. Trimming took 10 bases from V and 1 from J, leaving 18 bases between them. The CDR3 has 15 amino acids. The CDR3 reads CAIVAGPGGTDTQYF. The CDR3 bases are TGTGCCATCGTAGCGGGCCCAGGGGGCACAGATACGCAGTATTTT.

The chain joins TRBV6-5 to TRBJ2-7; D perhaps matches TRBD1 (5 bases). V lost 8 bases and J 2 bases, leaving 13 bases between the germline ends. The CDR3 totals 13 residues. Germline lookup yields CDR1 MNHEY and CDR2 SVGAGI. The CDR3 DNA reads as TGTGCCAGCCGAAGGACACAAGCCTACGAGCAGTACTTC. Its translation is CASRRTQAYEQYF.

The chain recombines TRBV19 with TRBJ2-3, with D perhaps given as TRBD1 or TRBD2 (6 bases each). Trimming cost V 6 bases and J 5 bases, with 12 bases left between them. Per the germline V gene, CDR1 is LNHDA and CDR2 is SQIVND (reference sequence). This CDR3 region has 13 residues. The CDR3 here is CASRRGVGDTQYF. CDR3 nucleotides: TGTGCCAGTAGGAGGGGGGTGGGAGATACGCAGTATTTT.

The genes are TRBV9 and TRBJ2-7, with D perhaps matching TRBD2 (7 bases). Trimming shortened V by 4 bases and J by 6 bases, and 14 bases separated the two germline ends. CDR1 and CDR2 (germline): SGDLS, YYNGEE. CDR3 length equals 13 residues. CDR3 sequence: CASSSQGLTEQYF. CDR3 bases: TGTGCCAGCAGCTCACAGGGACTAACCGAGCAGTACTTC.

The J gene is TRBJ2-2, the V gene TRBV9, with D uncertain. The CDR3 consists of 12 residues. CDR1 and CDR2 (germline): SGDLS, YYNGEE. Trimming took 0 bases from V and 6 from J, leaving 3 bases between them. CDR3 amino acids: CASSVEPGELFF. CDR3 DNA sequence: TGTGCCAGCAGCGTAGAGCCCGGGGAGCTGTTTTTT.